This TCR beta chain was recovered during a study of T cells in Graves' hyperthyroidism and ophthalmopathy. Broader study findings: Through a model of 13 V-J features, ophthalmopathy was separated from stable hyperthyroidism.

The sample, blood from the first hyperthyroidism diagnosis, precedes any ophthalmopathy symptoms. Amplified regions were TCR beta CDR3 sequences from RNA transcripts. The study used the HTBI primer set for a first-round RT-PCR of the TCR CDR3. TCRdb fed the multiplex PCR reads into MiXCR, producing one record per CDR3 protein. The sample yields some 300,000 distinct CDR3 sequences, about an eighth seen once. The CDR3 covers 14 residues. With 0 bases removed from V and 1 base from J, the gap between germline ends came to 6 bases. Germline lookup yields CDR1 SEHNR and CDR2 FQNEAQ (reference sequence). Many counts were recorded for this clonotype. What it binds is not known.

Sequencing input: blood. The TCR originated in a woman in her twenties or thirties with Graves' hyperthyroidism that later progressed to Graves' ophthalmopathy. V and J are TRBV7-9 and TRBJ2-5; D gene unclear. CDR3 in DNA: TGTGCCAGCAGCTTAGCATGGCCCCAAGAGACCCAGTACTTC. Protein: CASSLAWPQETQYF.